This T cell receptor (beta chain) was obtained from a study of kidney transplant recipient with SARS-CoV-2 infection. Germline V gene lookup returns CDR1 DFQATT and CDR2 SNEGSKA (reference sequence). Trimming removed 3 bases from V and 5 bases from J, with 20 bases in between. This CDR3 is 16 amino acids long. TCRdb reanalysed the reads using MiXCR and keeps one entry per CDR3 protein. The table records under 300,000 distinct CDR3 sequences, under 35% of them present only once. This sample comprised a blood sample, obtained at baseline and on roughly day 110 from a kidney transplant recipient. This chain links TRBV20-1 with TRBJ2-1; no firm D call. The TCR originated in a male patient between 25 and 39 years old who had COVID-19 and was a kidney transplant recipient. The graft donor may have contributed some T cells. CDR3 sequence (DNA): TGCAGTGCTAGTATCGGCCGCCCCCACCAAAACAATGAGCAGTTCTTC. This encodes CSASIGRPHQNNEQFF.